The 2 T cell receptor beta chains in this list originate from one sample, sequenced in a study of T cells in Graves' hyperthyroidism and ophthalmopathy. The investigators amplified TCR beta CDR3 regions from RNA transcripts. First-round RT-PCR targeting the TCR CDR3 was performed with the HTBI primer set. TCRdb processed the multiplex PCR reads anew with MiXCR; each CDR3 protein has one entry. The sample contains roughly 380,000 distinct CDR3 sequences, more than 11% of which appear only once. Specimen: blood. These receptors all come from a woman aged 60-75 years with Graves' hyperthyroidism.

The chain links TRBV5-1 to TRBJ2-7; D unclear. Trimming cost V 5 bases and J 2 bases, with 8 bases left between them. This CDR3 is 12 amino acids long. Germline assignment: CDR1 SGHRS and CDR2 YFSETQ. CDR3 residues: CASSREAYEQYF. In nucleotides, the CDR3 is TGCGCCAGCAGTAGAGAGGCCTACGAGCAGTACTTC.

As for this clonotype: This sequence may be a read error, since a much larger clone differs from it by one base. The chain carries TRBV7-9 and TRBJ2-3; TRBD1 is a possible D gene (5 bases). CDR3 size: 13 residues. From germline, CDR1 is SEHNR and CDR2 FQNEAQ (reference sequence). The CDR3 DNA reads as TGTACCAGCAGCTTAACAGGTTCAGATACGCAGTATTTT. It specifies CTSSLTGSDTQYF.